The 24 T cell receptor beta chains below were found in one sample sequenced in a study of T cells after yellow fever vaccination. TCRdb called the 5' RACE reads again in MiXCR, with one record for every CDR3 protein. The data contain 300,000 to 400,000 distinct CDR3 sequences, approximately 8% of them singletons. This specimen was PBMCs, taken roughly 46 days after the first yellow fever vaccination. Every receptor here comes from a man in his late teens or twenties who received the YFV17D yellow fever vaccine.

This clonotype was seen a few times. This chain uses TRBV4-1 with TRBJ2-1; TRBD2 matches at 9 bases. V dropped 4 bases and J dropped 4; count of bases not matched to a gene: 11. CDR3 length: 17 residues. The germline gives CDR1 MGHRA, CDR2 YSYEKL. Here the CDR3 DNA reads TGCGCCAGCAGCCGCTCCCCCCTAGCGGGGCTTTACAATGAGCAGTTCTTC. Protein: CASSRSPLAGLYNEQFF.

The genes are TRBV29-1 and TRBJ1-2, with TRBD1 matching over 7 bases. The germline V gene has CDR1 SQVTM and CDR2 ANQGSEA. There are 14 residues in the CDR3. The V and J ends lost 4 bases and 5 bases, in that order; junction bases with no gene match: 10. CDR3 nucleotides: TGCAGCGTTGTAGGGGCAGACAGGGAATATGGCTACACCTTC. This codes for CSVVGADREYGYTF.

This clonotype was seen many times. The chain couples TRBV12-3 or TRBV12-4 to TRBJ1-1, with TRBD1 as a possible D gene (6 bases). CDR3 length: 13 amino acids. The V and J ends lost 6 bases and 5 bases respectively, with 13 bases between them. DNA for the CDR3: TGTGCCAGCAGCCTTCGGGGGGCGACTGAAGCTTTCTTT. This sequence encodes CASSLRGATEAFF.

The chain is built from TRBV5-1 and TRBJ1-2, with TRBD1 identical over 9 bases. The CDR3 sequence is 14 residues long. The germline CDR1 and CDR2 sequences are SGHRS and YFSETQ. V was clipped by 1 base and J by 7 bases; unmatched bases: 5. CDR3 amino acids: CASSLLQGAGGYTF. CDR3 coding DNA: TGCGCCAGCAGCTTGCTACAGGGGGCAGGTGGCTACACCTTC. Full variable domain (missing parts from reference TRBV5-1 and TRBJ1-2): KAGVTQTPRYLIKTRGQQVTLSCSPISGHRSVSWYQQTPGQGLQFLFEYFSETQRNKGNFPGRFSGRQFSNSRSEMNVSTLELGDSALYLCASSLLQGAGGYTFGSGTRLTVV.

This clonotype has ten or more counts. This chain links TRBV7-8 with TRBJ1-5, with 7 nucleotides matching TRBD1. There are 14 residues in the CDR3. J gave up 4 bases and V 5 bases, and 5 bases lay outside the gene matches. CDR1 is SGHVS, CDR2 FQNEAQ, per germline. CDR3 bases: TGTGCCAGCAGCCTAGGGACAGAAAATCAGCCCCAGCATTTT. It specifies CASSLGTENQPQHF.

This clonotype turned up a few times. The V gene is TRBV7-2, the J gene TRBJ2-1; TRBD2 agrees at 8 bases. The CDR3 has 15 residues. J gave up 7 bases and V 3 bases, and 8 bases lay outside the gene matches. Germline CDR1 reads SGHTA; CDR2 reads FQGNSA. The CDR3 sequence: CASSFPGGAGNEQFF. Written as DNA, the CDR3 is TGTGCCAGCAGCTTTCCGGGGGGGGCCGGGAATGAGCAGTTCTTC. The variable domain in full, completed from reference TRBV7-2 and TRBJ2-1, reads GAGVSQSPSNKVTEKGKDVELRCDPISGHTALYWYRQSLGQGLEFLIYFQGNSAPDKSGLPSDRFSAERTGGSVSTLTIQRTQQEDSAVYLCASSFPGGAGNEQFFGPGTRLTVL.

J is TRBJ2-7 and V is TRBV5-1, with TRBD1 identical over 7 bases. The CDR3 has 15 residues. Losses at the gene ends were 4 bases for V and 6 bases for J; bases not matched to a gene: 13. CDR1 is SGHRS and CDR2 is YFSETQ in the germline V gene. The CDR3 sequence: CASSPWGREGAEQYF. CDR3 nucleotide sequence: TGCGCCAGCAGCCCCTGGGGCAGAGAGGGGGCCGAGCAGTACTTC.

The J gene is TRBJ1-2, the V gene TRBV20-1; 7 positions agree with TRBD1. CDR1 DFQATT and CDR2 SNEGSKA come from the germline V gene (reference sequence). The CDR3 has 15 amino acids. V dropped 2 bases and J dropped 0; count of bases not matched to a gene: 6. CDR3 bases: TGCAGTGCTAGACAGACAGGGAAAGCTAACTATGGCTACACCTTC. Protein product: CSARQTGKANYGYTF.

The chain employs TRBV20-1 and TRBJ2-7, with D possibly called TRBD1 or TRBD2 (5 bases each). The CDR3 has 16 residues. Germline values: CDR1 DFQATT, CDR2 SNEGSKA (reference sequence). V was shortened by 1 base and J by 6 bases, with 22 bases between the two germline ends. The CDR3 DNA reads TGCAGTGCTAGAGCAGGTGTCAGGGCCCCCCGGGGCGAGCAGTACGTC. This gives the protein CSARAGVRAPRGEQYV.

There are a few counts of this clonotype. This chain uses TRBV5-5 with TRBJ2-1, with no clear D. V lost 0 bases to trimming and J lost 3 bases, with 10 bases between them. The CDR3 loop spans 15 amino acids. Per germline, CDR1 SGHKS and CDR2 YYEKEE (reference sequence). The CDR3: CASSLATTIYNEQFF. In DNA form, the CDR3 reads TGTGCCAGCAGCTTGGCCACTACAATCTACAATGAGCAGTTCTTC. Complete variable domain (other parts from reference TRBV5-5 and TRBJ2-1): DAGVTQSPTHLIKTRGQQVTLRCSPISGHKSVSWYQQVLGQGPQFIFQYYEKEERGRGNFPDRFSARQFPNYSSELNVNALLLGDSALYLCASSLATTIYNEQFFGPGTRLTVL.

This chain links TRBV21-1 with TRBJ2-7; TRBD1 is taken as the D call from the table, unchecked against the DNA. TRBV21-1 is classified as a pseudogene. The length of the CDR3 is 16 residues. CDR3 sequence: CAGSKRQGGTPYEQYF. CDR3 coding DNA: TGTGCCGGCAGCAAAAGACAGGGGGGGACCCCCTACGAGCAGTACTTC.

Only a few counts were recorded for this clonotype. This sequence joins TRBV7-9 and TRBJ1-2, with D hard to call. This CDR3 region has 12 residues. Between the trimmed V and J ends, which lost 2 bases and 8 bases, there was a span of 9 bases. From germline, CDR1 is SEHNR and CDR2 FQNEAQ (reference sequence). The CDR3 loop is CASSLTRQGYTF. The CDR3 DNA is TGTGCCAGCAGCTTAACCAGGCAAGGCTACACCTTC.

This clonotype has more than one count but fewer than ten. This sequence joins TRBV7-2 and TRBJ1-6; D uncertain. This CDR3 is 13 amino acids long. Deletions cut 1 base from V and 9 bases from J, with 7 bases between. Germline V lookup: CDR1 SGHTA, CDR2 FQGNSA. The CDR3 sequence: CASSLEYSSPLHF. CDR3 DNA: TGTGCCAGCAGCTTAGAATACAGTTCACCCCTCCACTTT. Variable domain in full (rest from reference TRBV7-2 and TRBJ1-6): GAGVSQSPSNKVTEKGKDVELRCDPISGHTALYWYRQSLGQGLEFLIYFQGNSAPDKSGLPSDRFSAERTGGSVSTLTIQRTQQEDSAVYLCASSLEYSSPLHFGNGTRLTVT.

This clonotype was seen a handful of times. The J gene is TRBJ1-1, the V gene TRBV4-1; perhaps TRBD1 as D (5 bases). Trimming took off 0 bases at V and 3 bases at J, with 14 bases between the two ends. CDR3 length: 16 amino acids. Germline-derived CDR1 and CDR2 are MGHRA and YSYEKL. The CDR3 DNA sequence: TGCGCCAGCAGCCAAGATCGAAGGGGCGCTTACACTGAAGCTTTCTTT. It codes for CASSQDRRGAYTEAFF.

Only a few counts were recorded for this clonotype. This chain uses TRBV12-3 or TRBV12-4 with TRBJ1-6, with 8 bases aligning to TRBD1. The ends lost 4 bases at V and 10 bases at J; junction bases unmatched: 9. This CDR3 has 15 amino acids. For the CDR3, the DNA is TGTGCCAGCAGTTCCACAGGGGGACCAAACTCACCCCTCCACTTT. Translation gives CASSSTGGPNSPLHF.

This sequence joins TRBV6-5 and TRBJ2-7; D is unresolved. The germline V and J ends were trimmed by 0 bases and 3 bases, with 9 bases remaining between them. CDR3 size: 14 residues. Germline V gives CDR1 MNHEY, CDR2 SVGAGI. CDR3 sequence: CASSYSNGDYEQYV. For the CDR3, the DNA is TGTGCCAGCAGTTACTCGAATGGTGACTACGAGCAGTACGTC.

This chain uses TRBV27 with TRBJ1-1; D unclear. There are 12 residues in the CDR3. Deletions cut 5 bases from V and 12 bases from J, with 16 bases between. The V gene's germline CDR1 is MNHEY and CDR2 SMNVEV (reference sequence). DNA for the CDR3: TGTGCCAGCAGTACTTGGCTTGGTTCGTCTTTCTTT. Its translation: CASSTWLGSSFF.

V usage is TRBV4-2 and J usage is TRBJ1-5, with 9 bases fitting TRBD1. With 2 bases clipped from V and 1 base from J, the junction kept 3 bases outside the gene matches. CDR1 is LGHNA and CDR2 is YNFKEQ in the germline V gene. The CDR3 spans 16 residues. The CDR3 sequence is CASSQTDRGSNQPQHF. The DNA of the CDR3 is TGTGCCAGCAGCCAAACGGACAGGGGAAGCAATCAGCCCCAGCATTTT.

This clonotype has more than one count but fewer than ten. As DNA, the CDR3 is TGTGCCATCAGTGATTCGGGACAGGGGACAGTGGGCTACACCTTC. It is translated as CAISDSGQGTVGYTF. The chain has TRBV10-3 and TRBJ1-2, with 10 bases that match TRBD1. The V and J ends lost 3 bases and 8 bases, in that order; junction bases with no gene match: 9. Germline CDR1 ENHRY, CDR2 SYGVKD. The CDR3 runs to 15 residues.

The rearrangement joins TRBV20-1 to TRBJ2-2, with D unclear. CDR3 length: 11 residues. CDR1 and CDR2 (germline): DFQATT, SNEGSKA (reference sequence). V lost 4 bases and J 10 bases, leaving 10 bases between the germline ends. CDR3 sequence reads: CSATDNSELFF. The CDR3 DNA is TGCAGTGCTACCGACAATTCGGAGCTGTTTTTT.

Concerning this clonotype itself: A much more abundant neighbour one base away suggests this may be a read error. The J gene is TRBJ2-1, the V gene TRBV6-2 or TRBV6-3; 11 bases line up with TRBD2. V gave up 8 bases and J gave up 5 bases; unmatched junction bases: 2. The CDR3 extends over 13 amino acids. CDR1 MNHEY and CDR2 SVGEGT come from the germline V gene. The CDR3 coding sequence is TGTGCCAGCCTGGGACTAGCGGACAATGAGCAGTTCTTC. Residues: CASLGLADNEQFF.

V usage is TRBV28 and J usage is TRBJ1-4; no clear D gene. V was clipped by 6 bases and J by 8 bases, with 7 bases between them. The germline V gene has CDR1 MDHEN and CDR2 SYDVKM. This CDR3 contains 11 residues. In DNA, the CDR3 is TGTGCCAGCAGAGACTCAGAAAAACTGTTTTTT. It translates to CASRDSEKLFF. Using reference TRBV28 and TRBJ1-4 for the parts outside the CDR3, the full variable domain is DVKVTQSSRYLVKRTGEKVFLECVQDMDHENMFWYRQDPGLGLRLIYFSYDVKMKEKGDIPEGYSVSREKKERFSLILESASTNQTSMYLCASRDSEKLFFGSGTQLSVL.

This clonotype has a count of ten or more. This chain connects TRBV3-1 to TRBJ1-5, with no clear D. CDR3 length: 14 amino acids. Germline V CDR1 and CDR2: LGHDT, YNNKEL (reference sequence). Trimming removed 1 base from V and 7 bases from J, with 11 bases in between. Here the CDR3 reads CASSQGEVWQPQHF. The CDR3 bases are TGTGCCAGCAGCCAAGGGGAGGTCTGGCAGCCCCAGCATTTT.

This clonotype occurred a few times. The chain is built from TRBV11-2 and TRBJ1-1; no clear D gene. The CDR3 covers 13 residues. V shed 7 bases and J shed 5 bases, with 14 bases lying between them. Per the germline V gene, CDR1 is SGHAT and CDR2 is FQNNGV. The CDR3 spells CASTLGTVTEAFF. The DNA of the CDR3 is TGTGCCAGCACCCTCGGAACCGTAACTGAAGCTTTCTTT.